This T cell receptor (beta chain) was documented in a study of graft-versus-host responses after intestinal transplantation. V shed 5 bases and J shed 7 bases, with 8 bases lying between them. The CDR3 contains 12 residues. Per germline, CDR1 SGHTA and CDR2 FQGTGA. Sequencing was performed with immunoSEQ multiplex PCR; in TCRdb, only in-frame clones are kept and a portion is missing. The profile shows more than 95,000 clones, 75% to 95% of them singletons. As for this clone: Its cognate antigen is unknown.

This specimen was unstimulated CD4+ T cells sorted from spleen or lymph node cells, taken before intestinal transplant. V is TRBV7-3 and J is TRBJ2-2; possible D gene TRBD2, 5 bases. The origin of this receptor is a human donor who received an intestinal transplant. The chain's CDR3 is CASSKGLGELFF. Here the CDR3 DNA reads TGTGCCAGCAGCAAAGGACTCGGGGAGCTGTTTTTT. Full variable domain (missing parts from reference TRBV7-3 and TRBJ2-2): GAGVSQTPSNKVTEKGKYVELRCDPISGHTALYWYRQSLGQGPEFLIYFQGTGAADDSGLPNDRFFAVRPEGSVSTLKIQRTERGDSAVYLCASSKGLGELFFGEGSRLTVL.